This passage covers 24 T cell receptor beta chains from one sample sequenced in a study of CD8+ T cells in alopecia areata. After isolation, RNA underwent reverse transcription to generate cDNA as the sequencing template. Sequencing used immunoSEQ multiplex PCR; TCRdb keeps in-frame clones, though not all of them. The sample yields over 120,000 clones, 40% to 55% seen once. The source was CD4+ T cells sorted from blood, collected at week 0. The receptors were sampled from a human donor with alopecia areata.

This clone was counted only a few times. This chain connects TRBV7-2 to TRBJ2-1; D might be TRBD2 (6 bases). Per germline, CDR1 SGHTA and CDR2 FQGNSA. The V gene lost 5 bases and the J gene lost 4 bases, with 24 bases spanning the gap. CDR3 length: 18 amino acids. CDR3 sequence: CASSLRPGGAGSYNEQFF. The CDR3, as DNA: TGTGCCAGCAGCCTCCGCCCTGGAGGTGCGGGGAGTTACAATGAGCAGTTCTTC.

The V call is TRBV9, the J call TRBJ2-1, with 12 positions matching TRBD2. J was trimmed by 5 bases and V by 4 bases; bases with no gene match: 4. Germline V gene data show CDR1 as SGDLS and CDR2 as YYNGEE. This CDR3 region has 15 residues. The CDR3 loop reads CASSIRLAGDNEQFF. CDR3 nucleotide sequence: TGTGCCAGCAGCATACGACTAGCGGGGGACAATGAGCAGTTCTTC.

The chain employs TRBV30 and TRBJ2-5, with D possibly being TRBD2 (6 bases). Germline CDR1 and CDR2: GTSNPN and SVGIG (reference sequence). The CDR3 sequence is 13 residues long. The ends were cut back, 6 bases at V and 4 bases at J, with 15 bases in the middle. CDR3 region: CACHMAGLETQYF. The CDR3 nucleotides are TGTGCCTGCCACATGGCGGGGTTAGAGACCCAGTACTTC.

The CDR3 loop reads CASSASSGTGKQYF. CDR3 coding DNA: TGTGCCAGCAGCGCTTCATCCGGGACAGGGAAGCAGTACTTC. V and J are TRBV9 and TRBJ2-7, with TRBD1 matching over 9 bases. CDR1 is SGDLS and CDR2 is YYNGEE in the germline V gene. CDR3 size: 14 residues. The J segment lost 8 bases and the V segment lost 3 bases, leaving 9 bases of the junction unmatched.

The gene calls are TRBV4-1 and TRBJ1-4; no reliable D call. Germline CDR1 reads MGHRA; CDR2 reads YSYEKL. The CDR3 contains 14 residues. V was cut by 0 bases and J by 5 bases, with 7 bases left in between. The CDR3 is CASSQDWRNEKLFF. CDR3 DNA: TGCGCCAGCAGCCAAGATTGGCGGAATGAAAAACTGTTTTTT.

This chain uses TRBV25-1 with TRBJ2-5; TRBD2 agrees at 10 bases. The CDR3 sequence is 15 residues long. Trimming at V came to 4 bases and at J to 2 bases, leaving 4 bases not matched to a gene. Germline V gene data show CDR1 as MGHDK and CDR2 as SYGVNS. CDR3 sequence reads: CASSGAGGRQETQYF. For the CDR3, the DNA is TGTGCCAGCAGTGGAGCGGGAGGGCGGCAAGAGACCCAGTACTTC.

The chain links TRBV7-2 to TRBJ2-1, with TRBD2 matching 10 bases. Germline loops: CDR1 SGHTA, CDR2 FQGNSA. The V and J ends lost 5 bases and 3 bases, in that order; junction bases with no gene match: 13. CDR3 length: 18 amino acids. CDR3 loop: CASSPQGASGSYYNEQFF. The CDR3 DNA is TGTGCCAGCAGCCCGCAAGGGGCTAGCGGGAGCTACTACAATGAGCAGTTCTTC.

This clone was found a few times. The rearrangement uses TRBV29-1 and TRBJ2-1, with D perhaps TRBD1 (5 bases). V lost 2 bases and J 2 bases, leaving 10 bases between the germline ends. CDR1 is SQVTM and CDR2 is ANQGSEA in the germline V gene. CDR3 length equals 14 residues. This CDR3 is CSVETPRAYNEQFF. In nucleotides, the CDR3 is TGCAGCGTTGAAACACCCAGGGCCTACAATGAGCAGTTCTTC.

This clone has just a few counts. The chain has TRBV7-2 and TRBJ2-7, with TRBD2 matching 12 bases. CDR1 is SGHTA and CDR2 is FQGNSA in the germline V gene. The V and J ends lost 5 bases and 2 bases, in that order; junction bases with no gene match: 4. The CDR3 loop spans 15 amino acids. The CDR3 region is CASSLTSGSTYEQYF. The CDR3 DNA is TGTGCCAGCAGCCTGACTAGCGGGAGTACCTACGAGCAGTACTTC.

This clone was counted between two and nine times. This chain uses TRBV29-1 with TRBJ2-5, with TRBD2 matching over 8 bases. Germline assignment: CDR1 SQVTM and CDR2 ANQGSEA. After removal of 7 bases from V and 3 bases from J, the junction contained 4 bases not matched to a gene. The CDR3 covers 12 residues. In DNA form, the CDR3 reads TGCAGCGCGAGAGCGGGAGAAGAGACCCAGTACTTC. Translated, it gives CSARAGEETQYF.

The chain combines TRBV7-8 with TRBJ1-2; the D gene is possibly TRBD1 (6 bases). Germline CDR1 reads SGHVS; CDR2 reads FQNEAQ. The CDR3 is made up of 13 amino acids. Trimming left V 4 bases short and J 4 bases short, with 10 bases between. The CDR3 loop is CASSSGQFYGYTF. The CDR3 nucleotides are TGTGCCAGCAGCTCCGGACAGTTCTATGGCTACACCTTC.

This chain connects TRBV7-9 to TRBJ2-3; tentatively, D is TRBD1 (7 bases). Trimming cost V 4 bases and J 10 bases, with 15 bases left between them. This CDR3 has 13 amino acids. In germline, CDR1 is SEHNR, CDR2 FQNEAQ (reference sequence). In nucleotides, the CDR3 is TGTGCCAGCAGCTCAGGAGGGGGCGGAGCGCAGTATTTT. Its translation: CASSSGGGGAQYF.

J is TRBJ2-1 and V is TRBV19; 7 bases line up with TRBD2. CDR3 length: 14 residues. V lost 9 bases to trimming and J lost 4 bases; unmatched junction nucleotides: 9. Germline V lookup: CDR1 LNHDA, CDR2 SQIVND (reference sequence). CDR3 bases: TGTGCCAGCACTTCCGGGGAGGGATACAATGAGCAGTTCTTC. This codes for CASTSGEGYNEQFF.

The rearrangement uses TRBV6-5 and TRBJ2-7; 7 bases are a match to TRBD2. The ends lost 0 bases at V and 4 bases at J; junction bases unmatched: 6. The germline gives CDR1 MNHEY, CDR2 SVGAGI. CDR3 length: 15 residues. The CDR3 loop is CASSYSSAGDYEQYF. Written as DNA, the CDR3 is TGTGCCAGCAGTTACTCGAGTGCGGGGGATTACGAGCAGTACTTC.

This clone has a handful of counts. The rearrangement uses TRBV19 and TRBJ2-7; 10 positions match TRBD1. Germline V gene lookup returns CDR1 LNHDA and CDR2 SQIVND (reference sequence). The V gene end was trimmed by 2 bases and the J gene end by 6 bases; junction bases not matched to a gene: 4. This CDR3 comprises 14 residues. The CDR3 loop is CASSIRGTGVEQYF. CDR3 nucleotide sequence: TGTGCCAGTAGTATACGTGGGACAGGGGTCGAGCAGTACTTC.

This chain connects TRBV2 to TRBJ2-2; D unresolved. Germline V gene lookup returns CDR1 SNHLY and CDR2 FYNNEI. Trimming pared 2 bases from V and 3 bases from J, leaving 4 bases between. This CDR3 region has 13 residues. This chain's CDR3 is CASSEKYTGELFF. In nucleotides, the CDR3 is TGTGCCAGCAGTGAAAAATACACCGGGGAGCTGTTTTTT.

The rearrangement joins TRBV15 to TRBJ1-1; unclear D gene. This CDR3 spans 11 amino acids. From germline, CDR1 is LNHNV and CDR2 YYDKDF (reference sequence). Trimming removed 2 bases from V and 4 bases from J, with 2 bases in between. CDR3 coding DNA: TGTGCCACCAGCAGACTCACTGAAGCTTTCTTT. Encoded protein: CATSRLTEAFF.

This sequence joins TRBV11-3 and TRBJ2-1; perhaps D is TRBD1 or TRBD2 (5 bases each). CDR3 length: 14 amino acids. V was shortened by 1 base and J by 2 bases, with 6 bases between the two germline ends. Germline CDR1 SGHNT, CDR2 YENEEA. The CDR3 DNA reads as TGTGCCAGCAGCTTAGGGGGGACCTACAATGAGCAGTTCTTC. Amino acid sequence: CASSLGGTYNEQFF.

The chain joins TRBV29-1 to TRBJ1-1; D possibly corresponds to TRBD1 (5 bases). CDR3 length equals 12 residues. V was cut by 8 bases and J by 7 bases, with 17 bases left in between. Germline V gene sequence: CDR1 SQVTM, CDR2 ANQGSEA. CDR3 DNA sequence: TGCAGCTTCGGACACGGGGGAGGTGAAGCTTTCTTT. This encodes CSFGHGGGEAFF.

V usage is TRBV30 and J usage is TRBJ2-7; 8 bases fit TRBD2. Germline lookup yields CDR1 GTSNPN and CDR2 SVGIG (reference sequence). CDR3 length: 13 amino acids. V trimming: 2 bases; J trimming: 5 bases; junction bases outside the gene matches: 5. CDR3 protein: CAWSREGGNEQYF. CDR3 in DNA: TGTGCCTGGAGTCGGGAGGGCGGAAACGAGCAGTACTTC.

The chain links TRBV4-3 to TRBJ2-3; no reliable D call. This CDR3 region has 13 residues. Germline V gives CDR1 LGHNA, CDR2 YSLEER. Trimming shortened V by 0 bases and J by 4 bases, and 5 bases separated the two germline ends. The CDR3 loop is CASSQDFPDTQYF. CDR3 sequence (DNA): TGCGCCAGCAGCCAAGATTTTCCAGATACGCAGTATTTT.

The chain joins TRBV30 to TRBJ2-7; tentatively, D is TRBD1 or TRBD2 (6 bases each). With 3 bases removed from V and 6 bases from J, the gap between germline ends came to 15 bases. The CDR3 consists of 13 residues. The germline V gene has CDR1 GTSNPN and CDR2 SVGIG (reference sequence). CDR3 loop: CAWSPAGGGEQYF. The CDR3 DNA follows: TGTGCCTGGAGCCCAGCCGGGGGCGGCGAGCAGTACTTC.

The genes are TRBV29-1 and TRBJ2-4; TRBD1 matches at 7 bases. V lost 7 bases and J lost 0; bases outside the gene matches: 9. The CDR3 is 15 amino acids. Germline CDR1 SQVTM, CDR2 ANQGSEA. In DNA form, the CDR3 reads TGCAGCGCCTTGGACAGGCGATTAGCCAAAAACATTCAGTACTTC. Residues: CSALDRRLAKNIQYF.

The chain is built from TRBV4-3 and TRBJ2-1, with 9 nucleotides matching TRBD2. Trimming cost V 4 bases and J 8 bases; bases outside gene matches: 12. CDR1 LGHNA and CDR2 YSLEER come from the germline V gene. The CDR3 runs 16 residues. Here the CDR3 reads CASSPTPAGGNHEQFF. The CDR3 DNA reads TGCGCCAGCAGCCCCACCCCAGCGGGAGGAAACCATGAGCAGTTCTTC.